This T cell receptor beta chain was identified in a study of T cell repertoires in cytomegalovirus infection. General study results and limits: In two of eight donors, the top clonotype was HLA-C-restricted CMV-specific. Summed public TCR beta family frequency identified CMV carriers bearing the relevant HLA.

The CDR3 is 15 residues long. The germline gives CDR1 ENHRY, CDR2 SYGVKD. V trimming: 2 bases; J trimming: 4 bases; junction bases outside the gene matches: 2. In TCRdb, the reads were re-called with MiXCR into one record per CDR3 protein. Found here are about 900,000 distinct CDR3 sequences, approximately 31% of them singletons; the top ten hold roughly 12%. This clonotype was seen only a few times. Its specificity is not known. The chain uses TRBV10-3 and TRBJ1-2, with 12 nucleotides matching TRBD1. Specimen: cultured CD8+ T cells from PBMCs, collected from culture after CMV antigen stimulation. This TCR derives from a human donor in good health (CMV status not recorded). Some clones in this sample may be carry-over from other donors' samples. CDR3 loop: CAISEGTGGAYGYTF. The CDR3 DNA reads as TGTGCCATCAGTGAGGGGACAGGGGGCGCCTATGGCTACACCTTC.